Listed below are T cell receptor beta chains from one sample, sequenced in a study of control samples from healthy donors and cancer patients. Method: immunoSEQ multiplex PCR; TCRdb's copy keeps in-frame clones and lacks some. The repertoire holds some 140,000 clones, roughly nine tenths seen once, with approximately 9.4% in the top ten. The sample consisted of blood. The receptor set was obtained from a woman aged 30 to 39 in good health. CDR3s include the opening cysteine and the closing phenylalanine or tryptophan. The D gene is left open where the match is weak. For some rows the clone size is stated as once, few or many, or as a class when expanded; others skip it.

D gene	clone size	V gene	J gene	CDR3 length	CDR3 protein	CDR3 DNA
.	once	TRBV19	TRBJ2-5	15	CASSIDRGNQETQYF	TGTGCCAGTAGTATAGATCGGGGGAACCAAGAGACCCAGTACTTC
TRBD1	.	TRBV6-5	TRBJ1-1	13	CASSYSNRGRAFF	TGTGCCAGCAGTTACTCTAACAGGGGGCGGGCTTTCTTT
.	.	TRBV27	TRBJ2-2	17	CASSLLTGDPNTGELFF	TGTGCCAGCAGTTTATTGACAGGCGATCCGAACACCGGGGAGCTGTTTTTT
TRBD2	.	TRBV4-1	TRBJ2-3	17	CASSQAGGPIHTDTQYF	TGCGCCAGCAGCCAAGCGGGAGGGCCCATCCACACAGATACGCAGTATTTT
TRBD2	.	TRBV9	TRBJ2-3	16	CASSVVAGGITDTQYF	TGTGCCAGCAGCGTAGTAGCGGGAGGGATCACAGATACGCAGTATTTT
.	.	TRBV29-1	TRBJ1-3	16	CSVEGQGFGGGNTIYF	TGCAGCGTTGAAGGCCAGGGATTTGGGGGGGGAAACACCATATATTTT
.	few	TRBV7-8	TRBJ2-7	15	CASSLIDGVASEQYF	TGTGCCAGCAGCTTAATTGATGGGGTAGCCAGCGAGCAGTACTTC
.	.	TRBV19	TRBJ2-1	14	CASSPRRTYNEQFF	TGTGCCAGTAGTCCAAGGCGGACTTACAATGAGCAGTTCTTC
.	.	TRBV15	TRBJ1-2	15	CATSRGGSGNYGYTF	TGTGCCACCAGCAGAGGGGGGAGTGGGAACTATGGCTACACCTTC
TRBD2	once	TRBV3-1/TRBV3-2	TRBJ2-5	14	CASSHREGQETQYF	TGTGCCAGCAGCCACCGGGAGGGCCAAGAGACCCAGTACTTC
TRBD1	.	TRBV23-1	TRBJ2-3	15	CASRGVGQGADTQYF	TGCGCCAGCAGAGGCGTCGGACAGGGGGCAGATACGCAGTATTTT
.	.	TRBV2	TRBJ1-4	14	CASQDQIRGEKLFF	TGTGCCAGCCAAGATCAGATCAGGGGTGAAAAACTGTTTTTT
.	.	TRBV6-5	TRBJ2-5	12	CASSATTETQYF	TGTGCCAGCAGCGCTACAACGGAGACCCAGTACTTC
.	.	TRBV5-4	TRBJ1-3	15	CASRPTGGGGNTIYF	TGTGCCAGCAGACCGACGGGGGGAGGTGGAAACACCATATATTTT
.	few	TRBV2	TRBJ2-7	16	CASSEMGPGLSYEQYF	TGTGCCAGCAGTGAAATGGGACCCGGCCTTTCCTACGAGCAGTACTTC
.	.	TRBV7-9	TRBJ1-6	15	CASSLGLGPNSPLHF	TGTGCCAGCAGCTTAGGGCTGGGACCTAATTCACCCCTCCACTTT
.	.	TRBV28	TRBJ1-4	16	CASSFQRGAGYEKLFF	TGTGCCAGCAGTTTCCAGAGAGGGGCAGGGTATGAAAAACTGTTTTTT
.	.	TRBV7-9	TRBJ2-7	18	CASSPREDSLSSGYEQYF	TGTGCCAGCAGCCCCCGGGAAGACAGTCTCTCATCGGGTTACGAGCAGTACTTC
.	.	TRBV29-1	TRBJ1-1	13	CSVKPWGRAEAFF	TGCAGCGTTAAACCCTGGGGGCGGGCTGAAGCTTTCTTT
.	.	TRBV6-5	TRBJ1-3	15	CASSRGRPSGNTIYF	TGTGCCAGCAGCCGGGGGCGCCCCTCTGGAAACACCATATATTTT
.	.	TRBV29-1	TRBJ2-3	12	CSVGTSGDTQYF	TGCAGCGTTGGCACGTCAGGCGATACGCAGTATTTT
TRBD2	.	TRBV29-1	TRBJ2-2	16	CSVKGIAGEGAGELFF	TGCAGCGTTAAGGGGATAGCGGGAGAGGGGGCCGGGGAGCTGTTTTTT
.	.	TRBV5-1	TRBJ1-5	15	CASSLGEHPNQPQHF	TGCGCCAGCAGCTTGGGTGAACACCCTAATCAGCCCCAGCATTTT
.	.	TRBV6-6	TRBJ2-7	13	CASSAIASYEQYF	TGTGCCAGCAGCGCGATCGCCTCCTACGAGCAGTACTTC
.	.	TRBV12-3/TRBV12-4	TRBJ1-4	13	CASSRVLGEKLFF	TGTGCCAGCAGTCGGGTTTTAGGTGAAAAACTGTTTTTT
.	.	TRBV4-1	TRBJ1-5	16	CASSQDTGGTFGPQHF	TGCGCCAGCAGCCAAGATACGGGCGGGACCTTCGGGCCCCAGCATTTT
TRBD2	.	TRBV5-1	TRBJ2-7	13	CASSGGREDEQYF	TGCGCCAGCAGCGGGGGGCGGGAGGACGAGCAGTACTTC
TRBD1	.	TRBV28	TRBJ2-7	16	CASSSGTGQGPLEQYF	TGTGCCAGCAGTTCGGGTACGGGACAGGGACCTCTCGAGCAGTACTTC
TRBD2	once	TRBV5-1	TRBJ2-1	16	CASSKTLAGGPNEQFF	TGCGCCAGCAGCAAAACCCTAGCGGGAGGGCCCAATGAGCAGTTCTTC
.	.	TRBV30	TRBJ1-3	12	CAWRQIGNTIYF	TGTGCCTGGAGACAGATTGGAAACACCATATATTTT
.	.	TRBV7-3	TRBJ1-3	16	CASSLNQASSGNTIYF	TGTGCCAGCAGCTTAAATCAGGCCAGCTCTGGAAACACCATATATTTT
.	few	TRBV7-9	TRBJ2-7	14	CASSQGAVLNEQYF	TGTGCCAGCAGCCAAGGGGCAGTGCTAAACGAGCAGTACTTC
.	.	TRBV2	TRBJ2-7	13	CASTPGAVTEQYF	TGTGCCAGCACACCTGGAGCGGTTACGGAGCAGTACTTC
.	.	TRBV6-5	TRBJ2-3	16	CASSYVAGASTDTQYF	TGTGCCAGCAGTTACGTGGCAGGGGCAAGCACAGATACGCAGTATTTT
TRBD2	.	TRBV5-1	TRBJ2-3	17	CASSLGAGALGTDTQYF	TGCGCCAGCAGCTTGGGGGCGGGAGCATTGGGCACAGATACGCAGTATTTT
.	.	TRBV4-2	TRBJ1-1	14	CASSQDWLSVEAFF	TGTGCCAGCAGCCAAGATTGGCTTTCAGTCGAAGCTTTCTTT
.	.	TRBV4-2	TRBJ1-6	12	CAPREDNSPLHF	TGTGCCCCTAGGGAGGATAATTCACCCCTCCACTTT
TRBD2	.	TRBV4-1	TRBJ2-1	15	CASSQDLSGIYEQFF	TGCGCCAGCAGCCAAGATCTGAGCGGGATCTATGAGCAGTTCTTC
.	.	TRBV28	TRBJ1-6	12	CASSLRESPLHF	TGTGCCAGCAGTTTAAGAGAGTCACCCCTCCACTTT